Listed below are T cell receptor beta chains from one sample, sequenced in a study of blood T cell repertoires in COVID-19. Generated by immunoSEQ multiplex PCR, the TCRdb table keeps only in-frame clones and is missing some. The table has 120,000 to 150,000 clones, 70% to 85% seen once; the top ten hold 1.5% to 2%. The specimen sequenced was PBMCs or T cells enriched from blood (not recorded which). The origin of the receptors is a woman aged 18-30 years who had been exposed to COVID-19. The conserved cysteine and the conserved F or W are not part of the CDR3 here. The order of the fields is D gene, V gene, clone size, J gene, CDR3 protein. D genes are given only for firm matches. A clone size is listed for some rows: how often the clone was seen (once, few, many), or a class if it is expanded.

.,TRBV10-3,.,TRBJ1-2,AISEGESGYGYT
.,TRBV27,.,TRBJ1-1,ASSLWEGNTEAF
.,TRBV7-2,few,TRBJ2-7,ASSPRTGSSYEQY
.,TRBV9,.,TRBJ2-7,ASSSQDSPRQY
TRBD1,TRBV30,.,TRBJ1-5,AWSVNRGLGQPQH
.,TRBV9,.,TRBJ1-2,ASSPGGTVVYGYT
.,TRBV28,.,TRBJ1-5,ASSLFRQRIRGPQH
.,TRBV6-5,.,TRBJ1-6,ASRAGGNYNSPLH
.,TRBV30,once,TRBJ1-6,AWGDIRIPLH
TRBD2,TRBV9,.,TRBJ2-2,ASSVVPSGNTGELF
TRBD1,TRBV18,.,TRBJ2-7,ASSIGQGGGVEQY
.,TRBV7-2,.,TRBJ2-3,ASSHIDTQY
TRBD2,TRBV6-5,.,TRBJ2-3,ASSLAGGPTQY
.,TRBV10-1,.,TRBJ2-1,ASSERSYSYNEQF
TRBD2,TRBV4-1,.,TRBJ2-7,ASSLSGTSVFEQY
TRBD2,TRBV9,.,TRBJ2-2,ASSVASGTAGELF
.,TRBV7-6,once,TRBJ1-1,ASSRSRNTEAF
TRBD2,TRBV5-8,.,TRBJ2-2,ASSFPGLRTGELF
TRBD2,TRBV5-4,.,TRBJ2-3,ASSFRLAGTTDTQY
.,TRBV13,.,TRBJ2-3,ASSLSAGTTDTQY
.,TRBV28,.,TRBJ1-3,ASNQGTSGNTIY
.,TRBV7-8,.,TRBJ1-1,ASSARQALNTEAF
TRBD1,TRBV19,once,TRBJ1-4,ASSSPGQKGEKLF
TRBD2,TRBV5-1,.,TRBJ2-7,ASSPLAGGGPYEQY
.,TRBV2,few,TRBJ1-5,ASSLEQGNQPQH
TRBD2,TRBV6-5,.,TRBJ2-7,ASSYETSGSSYEQY
TRBD1,TRBV25-1,.,TRBJ1-1,ASNPGQGPTEAF
.,TRBV4-1,.,TRBJ2-7,ASSQVGSSYEQY
.,TRBV12-3/TRBV12-4,.,TRBJ1-2,ASSLGQFYGYT
TRBD1,TRBV4-3,.,TRBJ2-7,ASSQDSGQGGLEQY
.,TRBV12-3/TRBV12-4,.,TRBJ2-6,ASRAAGANVLT
TRBD1,TRBV19,.,TRBJ1-4,ASSLQGSTNEKLF
TRBD2,TRBV7-3,.,TRBJ2-5,ASSLRGGSETQY
.,TRBV18,once,TRBJ1-1,ASSPPGLMNTEAF
.,TRBV10-3,.,TRBJ1-5,AISDLRDQPQH
TRBD2,TRBV27,once,TRBJ2-7,ASSFSIDKRDYPSYEQY
.,TRBV18,.,TRBJ1-1,ASSPRQPPGTEAF
.,TRBV7-6,.,TRBJ1-5,ASSLVRGQPQH
.,TRBV12-5,.,TRBJ1-1,ASGFIEGTEAF
.,TRBV29-1,.,TRBJ1-1,SVCRDTNTEAF